Below, 18 T cell receptor beta chains from the same sample are listed, as sequenced in a study of blood T cell repertoires in COVID-19 (dated by TCRdb to 2019 to 2021). Library construction relied on the immunoSEQ multiplex PCR assay. The table was pulled from immuneACCESS by TCRdb, which kept in-frame rearrangements only. Such tables lose some clones; where checked, under half of the loss comes from unresolved V genes, and the rest has no known cause. This sample gives about 65,000 clones in total; 90% of them show up just once. About 1.3% of the sample is taken by the ten largest. Specimen: peripheral blood. These receptors were collected from a man aged 60 to 69 with acute or convalescent COVID-19.

The J gene is TRBJ1-5, the V gene TRBV3-1 (or the pseudogene TRBV3-2); the D gene is possibly TRBD1 (5 bases). This CDR3 has 14 amino acids. The germline V gene encodes CDR1 LGHDT and CDR2 YNNKEL (reference sequence). V was trimmed by 3 bases and J by 6 bases, leaving 12 bases between them. The CDR3 bases are TGTGCCAGCAGCCAGGGGGGATGGGTTCAGCCCCAGCATTTT. Translated, it gives CASSQGGWVQPQHF.

This clone has just a few counts. The chain has TRBV9 and TRBJ2-1, with 8 bases identical to TRBD1. V shed 0 bases and J 12 bases; nucleotides not matched to a gene: 11. CDR1 is SGDLS, CDR2 YYNGEE, per germline. The CDR3 length is 15 residues. The CDR3 here is CASSVAESGGAGQFF. For the CDR3, the DNA is TGTGCCAGCAGCGTAGCGGAGTCAGGGGGCGCAGGGCAGTTCTTC.

The chain is built from TRBV5-1 and TRBJ1-1, with 7 bases that match TRBD1. Per germline, CDR1 SGHRS and CDR2 YFSETQ. The trim removed 4 bases at V and 5 bases at J, leaving 5 bases unmatched. The CDR3 is made up of 13 amino acids. The CDR3 bases are TGCGCCAGCAGCAACCAGGGGGGAACTGAAGCTTTCTTT. This codes for CASSNQGGTEAFF.

The chain employs TRBV15 and TRBJ2-1; a weak D match, TRBD2 (5 bases). CDR3 length: 14 amino acids. Per germline, CDR1 LNHNV and CDR2 YYDKDF (reference sequence). Trimming removed 0 bases at V and 8 bases at J, with 11 bases between. CDR3 in amino acids: CATSRDRGGHEQFF. The CDR3 DNA sequence: TGTGCCACCAGCAGAGATCGTGGAGGCCATGAGCAGTTCTTC.

The chain joins TRBV12-5 to TRBJ1-5, with 12 nucleotides matching TRBD1. This CDR3 region has 21 residues. Germline V CDR1 and CDR2: LGHNT, FRNRAP. With 2 bases clipped from V and 1 base from J, the junction kept 15 bases outside the gene matches. This CDR3 reads CASGLLPLPGQGALSNQPQHF. The CDR3 DNA sequence: TGTGCTAGTGGTTTGCTCCCGTTACCGGGACAGGGGGCTTTAAGCAATCAGCCCCAGCATTTT.

V gene TRBV6-1 combines with J gene TRBJ1-1; D is uncertain. CDR3 length equals 16 residues. V lost 2 bases to trimming and J lost 4 bases, with 17 bases between them. CDR1 and CDR2 from the germline V gene are MNHNS and SASEGT. The CDR3 protein is CASSERPGGSSTEAFF. Written as DNA, the CDR3 is TGTGCCAGCAGTGAACGTCCAGGCGGGTCAAGCACTGAAGCTTTCTTT.

The chain is built from TRBV30 and TRBJ1-3; D gene ambiguous. Germline CDR1 is GTSNPN and CDR2 is SVGIG (reference sequence). V lost 4 bases to trimming and J lost 0 bases, with 13 bases between them. There are 15 residues in the CDR3. The CDR3 loop reads CAWIPLGSSGNTIYF. The CDR3 coding sequence is TGTGCCTGGATCCCCCTAGGGAGCTCTGGAAACACCATATATTTT.

CDR3 loop: CASIRGGMGYTF. The CDR3 DNA reads as TGTGCCAGCATAAGGGGGGGCATGGGCTACACCTTC. This chain joins TRBV6-6 and TRBJ1-2; D possibly corresponds to TRBD1 (6 bases). Per germline, CDR1 MNHNY and CDR2 SVGAGI (reference sequence). V lost 7 bases, J lost 8 bases, and 14 bases lay in between. This CDR3 is 12 amino acids long.

This chain uses TRBV7-9 with TRBJ1-1, with TRBD1 as a possible D gene (6 bases). Germline V lookup: CDR1 SEHNR, CDR2 FQNEAQ (reference sequence). The CDR3 spans 18 residues. Trimming took off 5 bases at V and 0 bases at J, with 22 bases between the two ends. CDR3 DNA: TGTGCCAGCAGCCGTCGAACCCCGGAGACAGGAATGAACACTGAAGCTTTCTTT. This codes for CASSRRTPETGMNTEAFF.

This chain links TRBV5-4 with TRBJ2-3; the match to TRBD2 covers 7 bases. Germline-derived CDR1 and CDR2 are SGHNT and YYREEE (reference sequence). This CDR3 is built from 15 residues. V gave up 2 bases and J gave up 5 bases; unmatched junction bases: 8. The CDR3 DNA is TGTGCCAGCAGCTTACAAGCGGGGCCTCGAGATACGCAGTATTTT. Amino acid sequence: CASSLQAGPRDTQYF.

The chain carries TRBV7-9 and TRBJ1-4, with D maybe TRBD1 (5 bases). The length of the CDR3 is 15 residues. Germline-derived CDR1 and CDR2 are SEHNR and FQNEAQ (reference sequence). V was cut by 5 bases and J by 5 bases, with 15 bases left in between. The DNA of the CDR3 is TGTGCCAGCAGCAGGTCCCAGGGAATGAATGAAAAACTGTTTTTT. Residues: CASSRSQGMNEKLFF.

This chain joins TRBV6-5 and TRBJ1-1; 7 bases line up with TRBD1. Germline CDR1 MNHEY, CDR2 SVGAGI. V lost 4 bases, J lost 4 bases, and 9 bases stayed unmatched. The CDR3 is 15 residues long. The CDR3 nucleotides read TGTGCCAGCAGTTTTCAAGGGGGCGCGGGCACTGAAGCTTTCTTT. Encoded protein: CASSFQGGAGTEAFF.

The gene calls are TRBV12-5 and TRBJ1-5; maybe TRBD1 (5 bases). The CDR3 contains 15 residues. CDR1 is LGHNT and CDR2 is FRNRAP in the germline V gene. Trimming left V 6 bases short and J 5 bases short, with 17 bases between. The CDR3 region has the DNA TGTGCTAGTGGCCCTCCAGGGATAATCGATCAGCCCCAGCATTTT. This codes for CASGPPGIIDQPQHF.

The rearrangement links TRBV11-2 to TRBJ1-1; D gene unclear. From germline, CDR1 is SGHAT and CDR2 FQNNGV. The germline V and J ends were trimmed by 1 base and 6 bases, with 12 bases remaining between them. This CDR3 has 14 amino acids. CDR3 nucleotide sequence: TGTGCCAGCAGCTTAGGTGAGACTCGGGCTGAAGCTTTCTTT. This codes for CASSLGETRAEAFF.

V is TRBV6-5 and J is TRBJ2-2, with D tentatively TRBD1 (5 bases). Trimming cost V 6 bases and J 1 base, with 9 bases left between them. Looked up from germline, CDR1 is MNHEY and CDR2 is SVGAGI. The CDR3 has 14 residues. DNA of the CDR3: TGTGCCAGCAGACAGGTTCAGAACACCGGGGAGCTGTTTTTT. Its translation is CASRQVQNTGELFF.

The rearrangement links TRBV7-2 to TRBJ2-2; possibly TRBD2 for D (6 bases). This CDR3 is built from 13 residues. V lost 1 base, J lost 6 bases, and 6 bases lay in between. Looked up from germline, CDR1 is SGHTA and CDR2 is FQGNSA. Written as DNA, the CDR3 is TGTGCCAGCAGCTTAGGGGGGGCCGGGGAGCTGTTTTTT. Translated: CASSLGGAGELFF. Using reference TRBV7-2 and TRBJ2-2 for the parts outside the CDR3, the full variable domain is GAGVSQSPSNKVTEKGKDVELRCDPISGHTALYWYRQSLGQGLEFLIYFQGNSAPDKSGLPSDRFSAERTGGSVSTLTIQRTQQEDSAVYLCASSLGGAGELFFGEGSRLTVL.

The chain joins TRBV11-1 to TRBJ1-1; 9 nucleotides match TRBD1. This CDR3 has 15 residues. V was clipped by 3 bases and J by 6 bases; unmatched bases: 8. CDR1 and CDR2 (germline): SGHAT, FQDESV (reference sequence). The chain's CDR3 is CASSFPDRGSPEAFF. CDR3 nucleotide sequence: TGTGCCAGCAGCTTCCCCGACAGGGGGAGTCCTGAAGCTTTCTTT.

This chain joins TRBV18 and TRBJ2-6; a possible D gene is TRBD1 (6 bases). CDR1 is KGHSH and CDR2 is LQKENI in the germline V gene. V was pared by 8 bases and J by 0 bases, with 17 bases between. The CDR3 extends over 17 amino acids. CDR3 sequence reads: CASHTGSSLSGANVLTF. CDR3 coding DNA: TGTGCCAGCCATACAGGGTCTTCCCTCTCTGGGGCCAACGTCCTGACTTTC.